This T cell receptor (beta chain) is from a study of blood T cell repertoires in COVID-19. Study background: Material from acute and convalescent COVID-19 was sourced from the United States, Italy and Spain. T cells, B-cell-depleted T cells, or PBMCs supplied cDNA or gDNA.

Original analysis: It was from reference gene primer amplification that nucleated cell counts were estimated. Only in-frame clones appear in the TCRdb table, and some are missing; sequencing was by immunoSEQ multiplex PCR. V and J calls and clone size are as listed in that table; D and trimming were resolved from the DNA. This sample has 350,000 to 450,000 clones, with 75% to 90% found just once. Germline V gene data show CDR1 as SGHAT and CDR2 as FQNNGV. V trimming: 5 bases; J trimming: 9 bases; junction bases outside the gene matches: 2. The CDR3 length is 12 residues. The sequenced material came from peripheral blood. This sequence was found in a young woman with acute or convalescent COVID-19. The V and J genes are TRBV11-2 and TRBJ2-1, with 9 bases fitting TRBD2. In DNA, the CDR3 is TGTGCCAGCAGCGTTAGCGGGAGTGAGCAGTTCTTC. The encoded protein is CASSVSGSEQFF.